This T cell receptor beta chain is drawn from a study of T cells in Graves' hyperthyroidism and ophthalmopathy. Looking at the study overall: Staff took peripheral blood when the initial diagnosis was made, before any treatment began.

This clonotype was detected many times. Researchers took RNA transcripts and amplified the TCR beta CDR3 regions from them. The TCR CDR3 was amplified in a first-round RT-PCR using the HTBI primer set. TCRdb independently ran MiXCR on the multiplex PCR reads; one entry per CDR3 protein. The table shows approximately 600,000 distinct CDR3 sequences, with around 14% occurring only once. Germline V lookup: CDR1 GTSNPN, CDR2 SVGIG (reference sequence). The V end was cut by 5 bases, the J end by 11 bases, with 18 bases between. This CDR3 region has 12 residues. The rearrangement links TRBV30 to TRBJ1-1, with a tentative D call TRBD1 (5 bases). The clonotype comes from a woman aged 18-29 years with Graves' ophthalmopathy. Sequencing was carried out using blood. The DNA for the CDR3 is TGTGCCTGGGGCACCCAGGGTCCTGTGGCTTTCTTT. Protein: CAWGTQGPVAFF. Complete variable domain (other parts from reference TRBV30 and TRBJ1-1): SQTIHQWPATLVQPVGSPLSLECTVEGTSNPNLYWYRQAAGRGLQLLFYSVGIGQISSEVPQNLSASRPQDRQFILSSKKLLLSDSGFYLCAWGTQGPVAFFGQGTRLTVV.